A selection of T cell receptor beta chains follows, all from one sample in a study of T cells expressing NK-cell markers. TCRdb reprocessed the 5' RACE reads, keeping one entry per CDR3 protein, no DNA. This listing includes 450,000 to 600,000 distinct CDR3 sequences. The sample was blood T cells: a sorted CD56 or NKG2C T cell subset, CD4+ or CD8+ T cells, or bulk PBMC T cells (not recorded which). The receptors were sampled from a man younger than 35 in good health. The CDR3 runs from the conserved cysteine through the conserved F or W.

>TRBJ2-1|TRBV24-1
CATSDSQDEQFF
>TRBJ2-3|TRBV7-3
CASSSPDPSGRAQDTQYF
>TRBJ2-3|TRBV6-1
CASGSLVAADTQYF
>TRBJ2-3|TRBV2
CASSEEWGRGTRTDTQYF
>TRBJ2-1|TRBV5-6
CASSLGAFSNEQFF
>TRBJ2-1|TRBV20-1
CSARDQHGLQFF
>TRBJ2-1|TRBV12-5
CASGLDSGRAFF
>TRBJ2-1|TRBV12-3/TRBV12-4
CASTGLSYEQFF
>TRBJ1-1|TRBV5-1
CASSPTGWENTEAFF
>TRBJ1-1|TRBV5-1
CASSLAGQQNTEAFF
>TRBJ2-1|TRBV6-1
CASRVPGTSGSGEQFF
>TRBJ1-1|TRBV4-3
CASSPSVTAGASTEAFF
>TRBJ2-5|TRBV5-1
CASSFRTSGSSETQYF
>TRBJ2-3|TRBV12-5
CASARDSVPNEDTQYF
>TRBJ2-7|TRBV29-1
CSVPGTLSSYEQYF
>TRBJ2-5|TRBV3-1
CASSPRGSYQETQYF
>TRBJ1-5|TRBV7-2
CASSLWDRGNQPQHF
>TRBJ2-4|TRBV18
CASSRRDIVAKNIQYF
>TRBJ1-1|TRBV11-2
CASSTTTGKDTEAFF
>TRBJ2-1|TRBV14
CASSQVWLAAYNEQFF
>TRBJ2-1|TRBV6-5
CASSPSPGTLMSYNEQFF
>TRBJ1-2|TRBV6-1
CASSEARFGSHYGYTF
>TRBJ2-7|TRBV6-4
CASSDSLSGTSGSIDEQYF
>TRBJ2-4|TRBV7-2
CASSLAAWTSGSSKNIQYF
>TRBJ2-5|TRBV7-6
CASWGAEETQYF
>TRBJ1-2|TRBV7-2
CASSPGTGYTF
>TRBJ2-7|TRBV29-1
CSVEDGFSYEQYF
>TRBJ2-6|TRBV4-2
CASSQDGQGSGANVLTF
>TRBJ2-6|TRBV25-1
CASRGQGISGANVLTF
>TRBJ2-1|TRBV6-2/TRBV6-3
CASSPRLAVSYNEQFF
>TRBJ2-5|TRBV9
CASSLTTDRGETQYF
>TRBJ2-7|TRBV12-5
CASGFSPGQDIDEQYF
>TRBJ1-1|TRBV7-2
CASSWGLREVTEAFF
>TRBJ1-4|TRBV15
CATSSVSATNEKLFF
>TRBJ2-2|TRBV9
CASSVGGSGSLGELFF
>TRBJ2-1|TRBV30
CALSMILEWDEQFF
>TRBJ2-7|TRBV7-9
CASSQQQYNYEQYF
>TRBJ2-5|TRBV25-1
CASSEGSGRAGETQYF
>TRBJ2-7|TRBV7-2
CASSLEPLSSYEQYF
>TRBJ2-4|TRBV20-1
CSARDTGPGNVKNIQYF
>TRBJ2-7|TRBV5-1
CASSGSGGQYF
>TRBJ2-1|TRBV20-1
CSIRGKGGYNEQFF
>TRBJ1-1|TRBV20-1
CSAREGGTDTEAFF
>TRBJ2-1|TRBV12-3/TRBV12-4
CASSQLTGQGNDEQFF
>TRBJ2-1|TRBV20-1
CSAVASGPIKEQFF
>TRBJ1-3|TRBV5-1
CASSAVEAASGNTIYF
>TRBJ2-1|TRBV20-1
CSASGSGRVDEQFF
>TRBJ2-1|TRBV24-1
CATSVGLWGEQFF
>TRBJ2-1|TRBV6-5
CASSTTTENNEQFF
>TRBJ2-7|TRBV2
CASSELAGLRSYEQYF
>TRBJ1-1|TRBV10-3
CAISDSETGVKSTEAFF
>TRBJ2-3|TRBV2
CASSVLAGDTQYF
>TRBJ2-1|TRBV29-1
CSVEGRLALDEQFF
>TRBJ1-4|TRBV12-3/TRBV12-4
CASSPGGTEVEKLFF
>TRBJ1-5|TRBV3-1
CASSPGKDRNQPQHF
>TRBJ2-2|TRBV10-1
CASSGQGVVTGELFF
>TRBJ2-5|TRBV2
CASNRDDGVLETQYF
>TRBJ2-5|TRBV9
CASSVRGGYQETQYF
>TRBJ2-7|TRBV7-4
CASTKVGLLKMIWEQYF
>TRBJ2-1|TRBV11-2
CASSRGLADNEQFF